The 11 T cell receptor beta chains in this list originate from one sample, sequenced in a study of long-term antiretroviral therapy in people with HIV. The authors ran the immunoSEQ assay, v3.0, at survey level. TCRdb keeps only in-frame clones here, not all; method: immunoSEQ multiplex PCR. The table lists 9,000 to 15,000 clones, 60% to 85% of them singletons. The sample was unsorted PBMCs, taken 0.8 years before starting antiretroviral therapy. The receptors were gathered from a woman between 40 and 50 years old with HIV.

The J gene is TRBJ2-2, the V gene TRBV5-4; D unresolved. This CDR3 is 15 amino acids long. The germline V gene has CDR1 SGHNT and CDR2 YYREEE (reference sequence). Trimming cost V 6 bases and J 2 bases, with 14 bases left between them. For the CDR3, the DNA is TGTGCCAGCATCGACCAGTCCGGTAACACCGGGGAGCTGTTTTTT. Its protein is CASIDQSGNTGELFF.

This sequence joins TRBV6-1 and TRBJ2-5; 8 bases map to TRBD2. J gave up 3 bases and V 4 bases, and 7 bases lay outside the gene matches. This CDR3 has 15 residues. The germline CDR1 and CDR2 sequences are MNHNS and SASEGT. CDR3 nucleotide sequence: TGTGCCAGCAGTGTTAGCGGGATCTCGAAAGAGACCCAGTACTTC. This encodes CASSVSGISKETQYF.

V is TRBV12-5 and J is TRBJ2-1; 7 positions match TRBD2. The CDR3 totals 15 residues. With V trimmed by 6 bases and J by 3 bases, 8 bases remained unmatched. Germline CDR1 is LGHNT and CDR2 is FRNRAP. The CDR3 is CASGNIGLVYNEQFF. For the CDR3, the DNA is TGTGCTAGTGGCAACATAGGACTAGTCTACAATGAGCAGTTCTTC.

J is TRBJ1-2 and V is TRBV5-1; possible D gene TRBD1, 6 bases. Trimming removed 3 bases from V and 0 bases from J, with 9 bases in between. Germline CDR1 and CDR2: SGHRS and YFSETQ. This CDR3 contains 14 residues. CDR3 protein: CASSSGQPNYGYTF. For the CDR3, the DNA is TGCGCCAGCAGCTCCGGACAGCCTAACTATGGCTACACCTTC.

This clone was counted only a few times. V is TRBV4-2 and J is TRBJ2-5; 7 bases are shared with TRBD2. Germline V CDR1 and CDR2: LGHNA, YNFKEQ. The CDR3 is made up of 17 amino acids. V shed 0 bases and J 4 bases; nucleotides not matched to a gene: 11. This CDR3 reads CASSQDGGRDFGETQYF. The CDR3 DNA reads TGTGCCAGCAGCCAAGATGGGGGGAGGGACTTCGGAGAGACCCAGTACTTC.

The chain couples TRBV27 to TRBJ2-2; D gene ambiguous. Germline CDR1 reads MNHEY; CDR2 reads SMNVEV (reference sequence). The CDR3 totals 13 residues. Trimming removed 0 bases from V and 1 base from J, with 0 bases in between. The CDR3 is CASSLSNTGELFF. For the CDR3, the DNA is TGTGCCAGCAGTTTATCGAACACCGGGGAGCTGTTTTTT.

V gene TRBV2 combines with J gene TRBJ2-5; D remains ambiguous. Trimming removed 2 bases from V and 4 bases from J, with 8 bases in between. The V gene's germline CDR1 is SNHLY and CDR2 FYNNEI. CDR3 length equals 13 residues. The CDR3 is CASSERTGETQYF. CDR3 nucleotide sequence: TGTGCCAGCAGTGAACGTACGGGAGAGACCCAGTACTTC.

As regards this clone: One junction end does not reproduce the germline sequence, and a read error may be involved. The V and J genes are TRBV6-5 and TRBJ2-7; D remains unclear. This CDR3 is built from 8 residues. The germline V gene has CDR1 MNHEY and CDR2 SVGAGI. CDR3 DNA sequence: TGTGCCATCGTTATTTTTGGGTTC. Translating gives CAIVIFGF.

This clone has only a few counts. CDR3 in DNA: TGTGCCAGCAGCTTAGGTATAGGGGGCAATCAGCCCCAGCATTTT. Translation: CASSLGIGGNQPQHF. The chain combines TRBV7-2 with TRBJ1-5; D might be TRBD1 (5 bases). The germline V and J ends were trimmed by 1 base and 2 bases, with 9 bases remaining between them. This CDR3 spans 15 amino acids. Looked up from germline, CDR1 is SGHTA and CDR2 is FQGNSA.

Within the sample, this clone is medium-sized. The V gene is TRBV6-1, the J gene TRBJ1-1; no firm D call. The germline V and J ends were trimmed by 5 bases and 6 bases, with 10 bases remaining between them. This CDR3 spans 12 amino acids. Germline CDR1 and CDR2: MNHNS and SASEGT. The chain's CDR3 is CASSYDTSEAFF. The CDR3 DNA is TGTGCCAGCAGTTATGACACCTCTGAAGCTTTCTTT.

The chain links TRBV10-3 to TRBJ1-1; no clear D gene. V lost 7 bases and J 0 bases, leaving 9 bases between the germline ends. Germline V gene data show CDR1 as ENHRY and CDR2 as SYGVKD. The CDR3 contains 13 residues. CDR3 residues: CAIKYSLNTEAFF. The DNA for the CDR3 is TGTGCCATCAAGTACAGTCTGAACACTGAAGCTTTCTTT.